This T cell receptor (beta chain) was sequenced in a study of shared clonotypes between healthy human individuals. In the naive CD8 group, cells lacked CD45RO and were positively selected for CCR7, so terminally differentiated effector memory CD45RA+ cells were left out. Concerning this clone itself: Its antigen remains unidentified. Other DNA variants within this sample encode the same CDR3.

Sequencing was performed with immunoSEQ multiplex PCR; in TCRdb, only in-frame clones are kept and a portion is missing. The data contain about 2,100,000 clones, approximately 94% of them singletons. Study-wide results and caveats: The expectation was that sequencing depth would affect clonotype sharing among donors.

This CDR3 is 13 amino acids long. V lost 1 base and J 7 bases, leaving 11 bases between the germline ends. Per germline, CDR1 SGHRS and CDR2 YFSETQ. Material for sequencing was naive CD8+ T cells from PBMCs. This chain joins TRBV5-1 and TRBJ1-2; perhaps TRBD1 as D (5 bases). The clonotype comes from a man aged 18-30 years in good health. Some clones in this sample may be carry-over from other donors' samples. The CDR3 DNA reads TGCGCCAGCAGCTTGTCTGGGGCGGGTGGCTACACCTTC. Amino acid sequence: CASSLSGAGGYTF.